This T cell receptor beta chain stems from a study of shared clonotypes between healthy human individuals. The study, taken as a whole, reports: Sequencing of the sorted subsets was shown by rarefaction to be incomplete despite large depth. Deeper or shallower sequencing was expected to change how clonotypes are shared among donors.

Germline loops: CDR1 SGDLS, CDR2 YYNGEE. The CDR3 length is 12 residues. Trimming took off 8 bases at V and 5 bases at J, with 12 bases between the two ends. Remarks on this clone: Its antigen is undetermined.

The assay was immunoSEQ multiplex PCR, and TCRdb's table has in-frame clones only and misses some. The sample includes about 2.5 million clones, around 93% of them seen just once. The rearrangement uses TRBV9 and TRBJ2-3; D ambiguous. Input material: naive CD4+ T cells from PBMCs. Stated subset: CD45RA+ positively selected. This sequence was found in a man between 18 and 29 years old in good health. Some clones in this sample may be carry-over from other donors' samples. This chain's CDR3 is CASSTSGDTQYF. CDR3 sequence (DNA): TGTGCCAGTTCAACCAGTGGAGATACGCAGTATTTT.